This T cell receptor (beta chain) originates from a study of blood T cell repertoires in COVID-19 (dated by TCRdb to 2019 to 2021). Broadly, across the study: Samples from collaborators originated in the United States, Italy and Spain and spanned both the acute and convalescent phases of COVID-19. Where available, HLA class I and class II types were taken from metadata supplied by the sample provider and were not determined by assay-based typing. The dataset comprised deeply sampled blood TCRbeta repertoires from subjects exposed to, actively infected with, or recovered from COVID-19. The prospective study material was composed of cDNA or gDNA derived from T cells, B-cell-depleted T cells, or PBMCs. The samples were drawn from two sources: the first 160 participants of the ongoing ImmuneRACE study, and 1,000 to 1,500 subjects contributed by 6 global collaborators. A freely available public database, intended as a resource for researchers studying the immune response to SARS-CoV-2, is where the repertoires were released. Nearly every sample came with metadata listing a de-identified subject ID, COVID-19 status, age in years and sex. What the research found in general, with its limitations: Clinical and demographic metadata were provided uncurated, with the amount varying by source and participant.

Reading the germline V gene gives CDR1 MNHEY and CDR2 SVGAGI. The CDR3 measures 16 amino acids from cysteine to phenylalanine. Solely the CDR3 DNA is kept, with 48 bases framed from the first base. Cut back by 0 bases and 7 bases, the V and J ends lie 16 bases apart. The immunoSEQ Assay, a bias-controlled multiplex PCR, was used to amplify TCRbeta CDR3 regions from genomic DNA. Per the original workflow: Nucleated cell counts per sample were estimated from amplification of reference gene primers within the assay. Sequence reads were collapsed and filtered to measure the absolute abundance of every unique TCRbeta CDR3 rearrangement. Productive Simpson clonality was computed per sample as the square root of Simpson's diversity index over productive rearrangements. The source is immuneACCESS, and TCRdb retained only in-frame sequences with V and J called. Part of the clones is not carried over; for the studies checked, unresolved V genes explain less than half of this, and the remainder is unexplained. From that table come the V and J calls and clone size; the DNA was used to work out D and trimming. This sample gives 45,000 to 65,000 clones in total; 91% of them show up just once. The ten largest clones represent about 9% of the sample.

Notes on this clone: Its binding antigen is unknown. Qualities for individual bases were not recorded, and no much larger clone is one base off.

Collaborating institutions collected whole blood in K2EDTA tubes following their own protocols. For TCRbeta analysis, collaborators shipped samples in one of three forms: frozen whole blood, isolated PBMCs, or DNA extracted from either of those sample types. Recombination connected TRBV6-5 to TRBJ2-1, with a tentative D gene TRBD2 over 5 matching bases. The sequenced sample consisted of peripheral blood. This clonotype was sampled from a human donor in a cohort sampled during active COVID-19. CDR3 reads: CASSYSFHGSRNEQFF. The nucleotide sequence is TGTGCCAGCAGTTACTCTTTTCATGGGAGTCGGAATGAGCAGTTCTTC.